This T cell receptor beta chain is from a study of T cell changes during pregnancy in multiple sclerosis. The table came from immunoSEQ multiplex PCR; TCRdb's copy has only in-frame clones and leaves some out. Here the sample spans around 59,000 clones, 85% to 95% being singletons. Trimming took 9 bases from V and 4 from J, leaving 14 bases between them. The CDR3 consists of 13 residues. The germline V gene has CDR1 SGHRS and CDR2 YFSETQ. The chain carries TRBV5-1 and TRBJ2-1, with D possibly being TRBD2 (6 bases). Sequenced material: CD8+ T cells from peripheral blood mononuclear cells, taken in the second trimester of pregnancy. This TCR came from a female donor with multiple sclerosis, enrolled in a pregnancy study. CDR3: CATGGDRYNEQFF. The CDR3 region has the DNA TGCGCCACCGGGGGAGACAGATACAATGAGCAGTTCTTC.